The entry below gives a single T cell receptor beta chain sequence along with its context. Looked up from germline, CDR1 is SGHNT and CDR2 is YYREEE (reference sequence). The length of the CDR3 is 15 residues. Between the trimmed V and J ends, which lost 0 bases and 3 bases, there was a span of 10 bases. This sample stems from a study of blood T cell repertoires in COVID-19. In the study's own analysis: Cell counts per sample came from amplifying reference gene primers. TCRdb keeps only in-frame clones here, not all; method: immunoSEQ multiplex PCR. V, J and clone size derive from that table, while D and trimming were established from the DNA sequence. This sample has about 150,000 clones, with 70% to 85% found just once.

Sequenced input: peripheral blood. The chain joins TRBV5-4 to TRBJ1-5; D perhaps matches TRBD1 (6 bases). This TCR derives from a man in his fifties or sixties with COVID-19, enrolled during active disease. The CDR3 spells CASSLAGGANQPQHF. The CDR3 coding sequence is TGTGCCAGCAGCTTGGCCGGGGGGGCCAATCAGCCCCAGCATTTT. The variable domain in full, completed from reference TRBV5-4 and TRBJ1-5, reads ETGVTQSPTHLIKTRGQQVTLRCSSQSGHNTVSWYQQALGQGPQFIFQYYREEENGRGNFPPRFSGLQFPNYSSELNVNALELDDSALYLCASSLAGGANQPQHFGDGTRLSIL.